This TCR beta chain was documented in a study of CD8 T cells in ankylosing spondylitis. General study findings and limits: Several highly homologous variants made up a TCR beta motif, and this motif appeared characteristic of ankylosing spondylitis blood. As for the disease-linked clones, they showed a CD8+ phenotype and occurred at relatively low frequencies in peripheral blood.

Quantitative barcoded 5'-RACE was used to prepare TCR beta libraries. MiXCR was run by TCRdb on the 5' RACE reads, yielding one entry per CDR3 protein. The table records some 200,000 distinct CDR3 sequences, around a sixth of them present only once. Regarding this clonotype: Its antigen is as yet unknown.

V lost 4 bases and J lost 4; bases outside the gene matches: 19. Germline loops: CDR1 SGHAT, CDR2 FQNNGV. This CDR3 spans 19 amino acids. Specimen: blood, either unsorted or a sorted T cell fraction (not recorded which). The origin of this receptor is a male donor under 30 with ankylosing spondylitis or in good health (not recorded which). J is TRBJ2-5 and V is TRBV11-2; TRBD2 matches 9 bases. The CDR3 loop reads CASSSPSWAGGPKRETQYF. The CDR3, as DNA: TGTGCCAGCAGCTCCCCAAGCTGGGCGGGAGGGCCGAAGAGAGAGACCCAGTACTTC.